Here is one T cell receptor beta chain with its context. Its antigen remains unidentified. This specimen comes from a study of radiation and T cells in renal cell carcinoma. Notes on the study in general: No pretreatment tumor biopsies were available for baseline clonotypes.

The time point: blood 2 weeks post-SBRT. Treatment here: 15 Gy SBRT to primary tumor, nephrectomy 4 weeks later. Sequencing was performed with immunoSEQ multiplex PCR; in TCRdb, only in-frame clones are kept and a portion is missing. The sample carries more than 65,000 clones, just over 85% recorded once. The receptor's source is a woman aged 45-65 years with renal cell carcinoma. The sample consisted of blood, taken from a patient whose treatment included radiotherapy and nephrectomy.

The CDR3 loop is CASSFFSGRRNEQYF. The CDR3 nucleotides are TGTGCCAGCAGCTTCTTTAGCGGGAGACGTAACGAGCAGTACTTC. This chain connects TRBV7-2 to TRBJ2-7, with 9 bases aligning to TRBD2. CDR3 size: 15 residues. Germline CDR1 reads SGHTA; CDR2 reads FQGNSA. V shed 3 bases, J shed 5 bases, and the junction held 8 bases outside the gene matches.